A single sample is the source of the 23 T cell receptor beta chains below, sequenced in a study of cytomegalovirus exposure and HLA in healthy donors (dated by TCRdb to about 2017). Library prep was done by the immunoSEQ multiplex PCR assay. For the multiplex PCR, a mixture combining 60 forward primers for TCR Vbeta segments and 13 reverse primers for TCR Jbeta segments was used. The table was pulled from immuneACCESS by TCRdb, which kept in-frame rearrangements only. Such tables lose some clones; where checked, under half of the loss comes from unresolved V genes, and the rest has no known cause. This sample has about 210,000 clones in its table, and 75% to 80% of those were observed once. Of the sample, approximately 2% is held by the ten largest clones. Sequencing was carried out using PBMCs. The source is a male donor in good health and CMV-seronegative.

V gene TRBV4-3 combines with J gene TRBJ2-3, with D possibly being TRBD1 (5 bases). This CDR3 comprises 13 residues. V lost 4 bases and J lost 6, with 11 bases in between. Germline CDR1 is LGHNA and CDR2 is YSLEER. The CDR3 sequence is CASSLGAWDTQYF. The DNA for the CDR3 is TGCGCCAGCAGCCTTGGGGCCTGGGATACGCAGTATTTT.

V and J are TRBV5-4 and TRBJ2-7, with TRBD1 identical over 8 bases. V shed 1 base, J shed 5 bases, and the junction held 8 bases outside the gene matches. The CDR3 is made up of 15 amino acids. From germline, CDR1 is SGHNT and CDR2 YYREEE (reference sequence). The CDR3: CASSLKGQGAHEQYF. The CDR3 DNA reads TGTGCCAGCAGCTTGAAAGGACAGGGCGCCCACGAGCAGTACTTC.

V gene TRBV11-3 combines with J gene TRBJ2-2; 8 bases line up with TRBD2. The CDR3 extends over 15 amino acids. Germline trimming cut 5 bases from V and 7 bases from J; bases unmatched to any gene: 9. Germline V gene lookup returns CDR1 SGHNT and CDR2 YENEEA. CDR3 amino acids: CASSGPGGTNGELFF. CDR3 in DNA: TGTGCCAGCAGCGGCCCGGGGGGGACCAACGGGGAGCTGTTTTTT.

The rearrangement links TRBV7-9 to TRBJ1-1; no clear D. The V gene's germline CDR1 is SEHNR and CDR2 FQNEAQ (reference sequence). V was pared by 2 bases and J by 3 bases, with 7 bases between. The CDR3 sequence is 13 residues long. CDR3 coding DNA: TGTGCCAGCAGCTTATTCGGGTACACTGAAGCTTTCTTT. Its translation is CASSLFGYTEAFF. The full variable domain, with the rest looked up from reference TRBV7-9 and TRBJ1-1, is DTGVSQNPRHKITKRGQNVTFRCDPISEHNRLYWYRQTLGQGPEFLTYFQNEAQLEKSRLLSDRFSAERPKGSFSTLEIQRTEQGDSAMYLCASSLFGYTEAFFGQGTRLTVV.

This clone has a handful of counts. The chain uses TRBV28 and TRBJ2-6; the D gene is possibly TRBD2 (6 bases). The V gene lost 3 bases and the J gene lost 0 bases, with 12 bases spanning the gap. Germline assignment: CDR1 MDHEN and CDR2 SYDVKM. The CDR3 is made up of 17 amino acids. In nucleotides, the CDR3 is TGTGCCAGCAGTTTCCGGGGGTTCAGCTCTGGGGCCAACGTCCTGACTTTC. This sequence encodes CASSFRGFSSGANVLTF.

The genes are TRBV7-2 and TRBJ2-1; 7 nucleotides match TRBD2. The germline V gene encodes CDR1 SGHTA and CDR2 FQGNSA. The CDR3 covers 13 residues. The V gene end was trimmed by 6 bases and the J gene end by 14 bases; junction bases not matched to a gene: 13. The CDR3: CASSQVPDRGEFF. DNA of the CDR3: TGTGCCAGCAGTCAAGTGCCGGATCGGGGGGAGTTCTTC.

This rearrangement joins TRBV18 to TRBJ2-5; possibly TRBD1 for D (6 bases). The CDR3 is 13 amino acids. V was cut by 5 bases and J by 7 bases, with 14 bases left in between. Germline V gene lookup returns CDR1 KGHSH and CDR2 LQKENI. The CDR3 region is CASSNRQEVTQYF. In DNA, the CDR3 is TGTGCCAGCTCAAATCGACAGGAGGTGACCCAGTACTTC.

CDR3 sequence (DNA): TGTGCCAGCAGCCAGCCGGGAGACCCCCCAGGCGAGCAGTACTTC. This sequence encodes CASSQPGDPPGEQYF. V and J are TRBV7-8 and TRBJ2-7, with D possibly matching TRBD2 (6 bases). Trimming took 5 bases from V and 6 from J, leaving 20 bases between them. In germline, CDR1 is SGHVS, CDR2 FQNEAQ. The CDR3 totals 15 residues.

In this sample, this clone turned up once. This rearrangement joins TRBV12-1 to TRBJ2-3; the table's D call TRBD2 went unverified against the DNA. TRBV12-1 is marked as a pseudogene. There are 19 residues in the CDR3. The CDR3 protein is CASSFGGTSGRGGTDTQYF. In DNA, the CDR3 is TGTGCCAGCAGCTTTGGCGGGACTAGCGGGAGAGGGGGCACAGATACGCAGTATTTT.

V usage is TRBV27 and J usage is TRBJ2-7, with D unresolved. With 2 bases removed from V and 7 bases from J, the gap between germline ends came to 15 bases. The CDR3 contains 14 residues. Germline V gene sequence: CDR1 MNHEY, CDR2 SMNVEV (reference sequence). The CDR3 is CASSLGYPPREQYF. The CDR3 DNA is TGTGCCAGCAGTTTAGGCTACCCACCTAGGGAGCAGTACTTC.

The genes are TRBV6-1 and TRBJ2-1; a weak D match, TRBD1 (5 bases). This CDR3 spans 13 amino acids. The germline gives CDR1 MNHNS, CDR2 SASEGT. V lost 8 bases to trimming and J lost 9 bases, with 17 bases between them. The CDR3 loop reads CASGAQTLGEQFF. The DNA for the CDR3 is TGTGCCAGCGGGGCGCAAACCCTGGGTGAGCAGTTCTTC.

Details on this clone: The same CDR3 can be traced to other DNA sequences in this sample. The genes are TRBV28 and TRBJ1-2, with a weak D call TRBD1 (5 bases). This CDR3 comprises 13 residues. V was clipped by 2 bases and J by 5 bases, with 9 bases between them. Germline CDR1 MDHEN, CDR2 SYDVKM. The CDR3 here is CASSLGGGYGYTF. In DNA, the CDR3 is TGTGCCAGCAGTTTAGGGGGAGGGTATGGCTACACCTTC.

This clone has more than one count but fewer than ten. The V and J genes are TRBV27 and TRBJ1-1; the match to TRBD1 covers 8 bases. The V segment lost 7 bases and the J segment 4 bases; nucleotides outside the gene matches: 8. The germline V gene encodes CDR1 MNHEY and CDR2 SMNVEV (reference sequence). This CDR3 has 14 residues. The CDR3 here is CASTPTGGGTEAFF. The CDR3 nucleotides read TGTGCCAGCACCCCTACAGGGGGAGGCACTGAAGCTTTCTTT.

The chain uses TRBV7-9 and TRBJ2-1; TRBD2 matches at 8 bases. V lost 5 bases and J lost 12; bases outside the gene matches: 18. The CDR3 is 16 amino acids. The germline V gene has CDR1 SEHNR and CDR2 FQNEAQ (reference sequence). CDR3: CASSPRTSSLAWGQFF. For the CDR3, the DNA is TGTGCCAGCAGCCCCCGGACTAGCTCTCTCGCCTGGGGGCAGTTCTTC. The full variable domain, completed using reference TRBV7-9 and TRBJ2-1, is DTGVSQNPRHKITKRGQNVTFRCDPISEHNRLYWYRQTLGQGPEFLTYFQNEAQLEKSRLLSDRFSAERPKGSFSTLEIQRTEQGDSAMYLCASSPRTSSLAWGQFFGPGTRLTVL.

The chain employs TRBV7-6 and TRBJ1-1; the D gene is possibly TRBD1 (5 bases). Germline V CDR1 and CDR2: SGHVS, FNYEAQ. With 6 bases removed from V and 5 bases from J, the gap between germline ends came to 16 bases. CDR3 length: 14 residues. The CDR3 loop is CASRHEIGATEAFF. DNA for the CDR3: TGTGCCAGCAGACATGAAATTGGGGCTACTGAAGCTTTCTTT.

The chain combines TRBV7-8 with TRBJ2-6; 9 bases fit TRBD1. J gave up 3 bases and V 2 bases, and 5 bases lay outside the gene matches. The germline gives CDR1 SGHVS, CDR2 FQNEAQ. This CDR3 has 17 amino acids. CDR3 residues: CASSLWGQGDGANVLTF. DNA for the CDR3: TGTGCCAGCAGCTTATGGGGACAGGGTGATGGGGCCAACGTCCTGACTTTC.

This sequence joins TRBV4-1 and TRBJ1-4; tentative D call: TRBD1 (6 bases). Looked up from germline, CDR1 is MGHRA and CDR2 is YSYEKL. This CDR3 contains 13 residues. Trimming stripped 2 bases from V and 7 bases from J, with 8 bases between. This CDR3 reads CASSQLRGEKLFF. The DNA of the CDR3 is TGCGCCAGCAGCCAACTCAGGGGTGAAAAACTGTTTTTT.

This clone was detected only a few times. The J gene is TRBJ2-2, the V gene TRBV11-3; no reliable D call. From germline, CDR1 is SGHNT and CDR2 YENEEA. This CDR3 contains 14 residues. Trimming stripped 4 bases from V and 4 bases from J, with 10 bases between. The chain's CDR3 is CASSSLTPTGELFF. The CDR3 DNA is TGTGCCAGCAGCTCCCTAACCCCCACCGGGGAGCTGTTTTTT.

This sequence joins TRBV7-6 and TRBJ2-5, with 11 positions matching TRBD2. The germline gives CDR1 SGHVS, CDR2 FNYEAQ. V was clipped by 7 bases and J by 4 bases; unmatched bases: 8. CDR3 length equals 15 residues. CDR3 loop: CASTTSGGHGETQYF. The CDR3 DNA is TGTGCCAGCACCACTAGCGGGGGTCATGGAGAGACCCAGTACTTC.

The chain employs TRBV19 and TRBJ2-7; 7 nucleotides match TRBD1. With 4 bases clipped from V and 5 bases from J, the junction kept 8 bases outside the gene matches. Germline CDR1 reads LNHDA; CDR2 reads SQIVND (reference sequence). This CDR3 is built from 14 residues. CDR3 DNA: TGTGCCAGTAGTAACCGGGACAGCGGCGACGAGCAGTACTTC. Its protein is CASSNRDSGDEQYF.

V gene TRBV7-3 combines with J gene TRBJ2-7, with a weak D call TRBD2 (6 bases). Germline V gene data show CDR1 as SGHTA and CDR2 as FQGTGA. CDR3 length equals 17 residues. Trimming cost V 2 bases and J 0 bases, with 17 bases left between them. CDR3 loop: CASSLPRDSHSSYEQYF. In nucleotides, the CDR3 is TGTGCCAGCAGCTTACCCAGGGACTCGCATAGCTCCTACGAGCAGTACTTC.

V gene TRBV28 combines with J gene TRBJ1-5; TRBD1 might be the D (5 bases). Trimming shortened V by 4 bases and J by 7 bases, and 17 bases separated the two germline ends. Germline V lookup: CDR1 MDHEN, CDR2 SYDVKM. The CDR3 totals 15 residues. The CDR3 here is CASSYDSGRRQPQHF. The CDR3 region has the DNA TGTGCCAGCAGTTATGACAGCGGGCGACGGCAGCCCCAGCATTTT.

The sample holds one count of this clone. This chain connects TRBV6-1 to TRBJ1-4, with TRBD1 identical over 10 bases. The CDR3 runs to 15 residues. Looked up from germline, CDR1 is MNHNS and CDR2 is SASEGT. The ends lost 5 bases at V and 2 bases at J; junction bases unmatched: 2. The chain's CDR3 is CASSPTGGTNEKLFF. In nucleotides, the CDR3 is TGTGCCAGCAGTCCGACAGGGGGCACTAATGAAAAACTGTTTTTT.